The present TCR beta chain was sequenced within a study of blood T cell repertoires in COVID-19. The wider study: Specimens from acute and convalescent COVID-19 originated in the United States, Italy and Spain. T cells, B-cell-depleted T cells, or PBMCs supplied cDNA or gDNA.

V shed 6 bases and J shed 6 bases, with 18 bases lying between them. The germline V gene encodes CDR1 SGHTA and CDR2 FQGNSA. This CDR3 has 15 residues. In the original workflow: Amplification of reference gene primers was used by the study to estimate nucleated cell counts. TCRdb keeps only in-frame clones here, not all; method: immunoSEQ multiplex PCR. V, J and clone size derive from that table, while D and trimming were established from the DNA sequence. The sample yields 100,000 or so clones, approximately 92% seen once. The gene calls are TRBV7-2 and TRBJ1-5; D is uncertain. The sequence came from a man between 50 and 59 years old with active COVID-19. Sample: peripheral blood. The CDR3 region has the DNA TGTGCCAGCAGTTCTATGGCTCGGAGTTTTCAGCCCCAGCATTTT. Translating it yields CASSSMARSFQPQHF.